What follows describes a single T cell receptor (beta chain). This entry comes from a study of blood T cell repertoires in COVID-19. The table came from immunoSEQ multiplex PCR; TCRdb's copy has only in-frame clones and leaves some out. There are about 310,000 clones in the sample; about 87% occur only once, and over 1% lies in the top ten. V lost 1 base to trimming and J lost 4 bases, with 15 bases between them. The CDR3 length is 17 residues. CDR1 KGHDR and CDR2 SFDVKD come from the germline V gene. Sequenced input: peripheral blood. The chain links TRBV24-1 to TRBJ2-2, with D possibly being TRBD1 (5 bases). This receptor was obtained from a man in his 70s with acute or convalescent COVID-19. The CDR3 DNA sequence: TGTGCCACCAGTGATTTTGGGCGGTCTGGGGCCACCGGGGAGCTGTTTTTT. Translating gives CATSDFGRSGATGELFF.